This entry lists 2 T cell receptor beta chains sequenced from one sample in a study of blood T cell repertoires in COVID-19. Sequenced by immunoSEQ multiplex PCR; TCRdb stores in-frame clones only, minus some. Among 350,000 to 450,000 clones, approximately 89% were seen once, and the ten largest hold about 2.5%. The sequencing input was peripheral blood. Every receptor here comes from an older woman with COVID-19, enrolled during active disease.

The CDR3 region has the DNA TGTGCCAGCAGCTTGGTGTACAGGGGCGACACTGAAGCTTTCTTT. Translated, it gives CASSLVYRGDTEAFF. The chain combines TRBV5-4 with TRBJ1-1; TRBD1 matches 7 bases. The germline V gene has CDR1 SGHNT and CDR2 YYREEE (reference sequence). Trimming cost V 0 bases and J 3 bases; bases outside gene matches: 5. There are 15 residues in the CDR3.

This sequence joins TRBV5-1 and TRBJ2-7; 7 nucleotides match TRBD1. The V gene end was trimmed by 4 bases and the J gene end by 3 bases; junction bases not matched to a gene: 7. Germline V CDR1 and CDR2: SGHRS, YFSETQ. The CDR3 is 14 residues long. The CDR3 DNA reads as TGCGCCAGCAGCCTTCAGGGACAGAACTACGAGCAGTACTTC. It specifies CASSLQGQNYEQYF.